This T cell receptor (beta chain) was captured by sequencing in a study of regulatory T cells in long-lasting Graves disease. General study results and limits: Sample size, which was small, may have reduced accuracy.

This clonotype has at least ten counts. The antigen remains undetermined. The sample's time point: persistent/refractory GD, antithyroid drugs over 5 years with positive TRAb. The authors made the TCR library using RNA they extracted from PBMCs. Losses at the gene ends were 4 bases for V and 3 bases for J; bases not matched to a gene: 8. The CDR3 runs 15 residues. The germline gives CDR1 SGHAT, CDR2 FQDESV (reference sequence). Building the TCR beta libraries relied on iRepertoire HTBI primers, and CDR3 regions underwent Arm-PCR. TCRdb re-called the multiplex PCR reads with MiXCR, one entry per CDR3 protein. The top ten clones hold approximately 8% of a sample with about 470,000 distinct CDR3 sequences, around 21% of them seen once.

V and J are TRBV11-1 and TRBJ2-7, with 8 bases identical to TRBD1. The receptor comes from a female donor with Graves disease. Here the sequenced sample was peripheral blood mononuclear cells (PBMCs), taken when the disease was refractory, from a patient treated with antithyroid drugs. This CDR3 is CASSSGTGDFYEQYF. The CDR3 DNA reads TGTGCCAGCAGCTCCGGGACAGGAGACTTCTACGAGCAGTACTTC.